This TCR beta chain was captured in a study of blood T cell repertoires in COVID-19. The overall study: Some COVID-19 samples were acute and others convalescent; all came from the United States, Italy and Spain. From T cells, B-cell-depleted T cells, or PBMCs came the material, which was cDNA or gDNA.

In the original processing: Nucleated cell number was recorded as an estimate derived from reference gene primer amplification. Method: immunoSEQ multiplex PCR; TCRdb's copy keeps in-frame clones and lacks some. That table supplies the V and J calls and clone size; D and trimming were determined from the DNA. This table has 260,000 or so clones, around 82% appearing once. V lost 0 bases, J lost 3 bases, and 19 bases stayed unmatched. Germline-derived CDR1 and CDR2 are PRHDT and FYEKMQ (reference sequence). There are 21 residues in the CDR3. The origin of this receptor is a human donor in a cohort sampled during active COVID-19. The V gene is TRBV13, the J gene TRBJ2-3; 9 nucleotides align to TRBD2. The specimen sequenced was peripheral blood. CDR3 loop: CASSLGGSGGSGGDWTDTQYF. The CDR3 DNA reads as TGTGCCAGCAGCTTAGGAGGCTCGGGGGGTAGCGGGGGCGATTGGACAGATACGCAGTATTTT.